Below, 4 T cell receptor beta chains from the same sample are listed, as sequenced in a study of T cells expressing NK-cell markers. TCRdb re-called the 5' RACE reads and catalogs CDR3 proteins one per entry, DNA excluded. Recorded here are 500,000 or so distinct CDR3 sequences; the top ten clones represent approximately 3.5%. The sequenced material came from blood T cells: a sorted CD56 or NKG2C T cell subset, CD4+ or CD8+ T cells, or bulk PBMC T cells (not recorded which). Receptor source: a man aged 18 to 30 in good health.

The chain couples TRBV5-6 to TRBJ1-5. This CDR3 spans 14 amino acids. Germline V gives CDR1 SGHDT, CDR2 YYEEEE. This chain's CDR3 is CASSLWQNNQPQHF.

The chain is built from TRBV12-3 or TRBV12-4 and TRBJ1-1; TCRdb gives TRBD1 as the D gene, but with no DNA this cannot be confirmed. The CDR3 sequence is 14 residues long. The CDR3 here is CASTKQGASTEAFF.

The V call is TRBV29-1, the J call TRBJ1-1; the TCRdb D gene call, TRBD1, has no DNA to confirm it. CDR3 length: 13 amino acids. The germline CDR1 and CDR2 sequences are SQVTM and ANQGSEA. This CDR3 reads CSVGTGGNTEAFF.

This chain links TRBV28 with TRBJ1-4; the TCRdb D gene call, TRBD1, has no DNA to confirm it. This CDR3 is 16 amino acids long. CDR1 and CDR2 (germline): MDHEN, SYDVKM. This CDR3 reads CASSLPTGQGNEKLFF.